This entry features one T cell receptor beta chain sequence. The junction had 8 bases not matched to a gene; V was cut back by 8 bases and J by 4 bases. Germline values: CDR1 MNHEY, CDR2 SMNVEV (reference sequence). There are 14 residues in the CDR3. This entry is derived from a study of blood T cell repertoires in COVID-19. This table comes from immunoSEQ multiplex PCR, and its TCRdb copy is limited to in-frame clones, with some not included. Of over 85,000 clones listed, under 85% are singletons. While infection was still active, Seattle patients were enrolled and then followed longitudinally. The receptor was isolated from a woman over 75 with COVID-19, enrolled during active disease. The specimen was peripheral blood. This chain uses TRBV27 with TRBJ2-5; 9 bases fit TRBD2. This CDR3 reads CASRNVLAGETQYF. In nucleotides, the CDR3 is TGTGCCAGCCGAAACGTACTAGCGGGAGAGACCCAGTACTTC.